Listed below are T cell receptor beta chains from one sample, sequenced in a study of blood T cell repertoires in COVID-19. Repertoires were generated with immunoSEQ multiplex PCR, while TCRdb's copy carries only in-frame clones and drops some. The sample records approximately 270,000 clones, more than 75% being singletons. Specimen: PBMCs or T cells enriched from blood (not recorded which). These receptors all stem from a man aged 40-55 years who had recovered from COVID-19. Both conserved end residues are part of each CDR3. Fields, in order: D gene, clone size, J gene, V gene, CDR3 DNA, CDR3 protein. The D gene is left open where the match is weak. Clone size is given for some rows only: seen once, a few or many times, or a class if the clone is expanded.

>TRBD1|.|TRBJ2-5|TRBV27
TGTGCCAGCAGTTTACAGGGGGCGTTGGGAGAGACCCAGTACTTC
CASSLQGALGETQYF
>TRBD1|.|TRBJ2-2|TRBV5-1
TGCGCCAGCAGCCCACAGACAGGGAATACCGGGGAGCTGTTTTTT
CASSPQTGNTGELFF
>.|.|TRBJ2-5|TRBV19
TGTGCCAGTAGCGACCTCGGGGGAAGCCAAGAGACCCAGTACTTC
CASSDLGGSQETQYF
>.|few|TRBJ1-1|TRBV5-5
TGTGCCAGCAGCTACATACCCGGGACATTAAACACTGAAGCTTTCTTT
CASSYIPGTLNTEAFF
>.|.|TRBJ2-1|TRBV6-4
TGTGCCAGCAGTGCAGCACGCGCGGGTATAGGTGAGCAGTTCTTC
CASSAARAGIGEQFF
>TRBD2|.|TRBJ2-7|TRBV7-2
TGTGCCAGCGGGGAGGGACTGCCTAACGAGCAGTACTTC
CASGEGLPNEQYF
>.|.|TRBJ1-2|TRBV27
TGTGCCAGCAGTTCCTGGGCGGGGGAGACTTATGGCTACACCTTC
CASSSWAGETYGYTF
>.|many|TRBJ1-2|TRBV19
TGTGCCACCGAAAACAGGATATATGGCTACACCTTC
CATENRIYGYTF
>TRBD1|.|TRBJ1-1|TRBV4-3
TGCGCCAGCAGCCAAGAACCTGACAGGGTTAACACTGAAGCTTTCTTT
CASSQEPDRVNTEAFF
>TRBD1|.|TRBJ2-1|TRBV11-2
TGTGCCAGCACGTCGGGTTCCTGGACAGGGACAAATGAGCAGTTCTTC
CASTSGSWTGTNEQFF
>TRBD1|once|TRBJ1-1|TRBV9
TGTGCCAGCAGCCCGGGGGTCAGGACAGGGGGCGAGGACACTGAAGCTTTCTTT
CASSPGVRTGGEDTEAFF
>TRBD2|.|TRBJ2-5|TRBV5-1
TGCGCCAGCAGCCCGGGACTAGAGTACCAAGAGACCCAGTACTTC
CASSPGLEYQETQYF
>TRBD1|.|TRBJ1-2|TRBV5-1
TGCGCCAGCAGCCCTCCGGGACAGGGGTCTTATGGCTACACCTTC
CASSPPGQGSYGYTF
>TRBD1|.|TRBJ1-5|TRBV7-9
TGTGCCAGCAGCTCCGGGACAGGGTATCAGCCCCAGCATTTT
CASSSGTGYQPQHF
>.|.|TRBJ2-2|TRBV11-3
TGTGCCAGCAGCCCCCGCGACGGGGAGCTGTTTTTT
CASSPRDGELFF
>.|.|TRBJ1-4|TRBV4-3
TGCGCCAGCAGCCAAGACGCGGGGAGGAATGAAAAACTGTTTTTT
CASSQDAGRNEKLFF
>TRBD2|.|TRBJ2-1|TRBV5-1
TGCGCCAGCAGCTCGGACCCCAGCGGGGGCCTTAATGAGCAGTTCTTC
CASSSDPSGGLNEQFF
>.|.|TRBJ2-5|TRBV7-9
TGTGCCAGCAGCGGACAGTATACGCAGGGGGGAGAGACCCAGTACTTC
CASSGQYTQGGETQYF
>TRBD2|.|TRBJ2-1|TRBV7-3
TGTGCCAGCAGCCCAGATGGGACTAGCGGGGGGGAAGGTCCGTTCTTC
CASSPDGTSGGEGPFF
>.|.|TRBJ1-2|TRBV28
TGTGCCAGCAACGCAGGGTCCTACGGCTACACCTTC
CASNAGSYGYTF
>.|.|TRBJ1-6|TRBV9
TGTGCCAGCAGCGTAGGTTACTCCGGTTATAATTCACCCCTCCACTTT
CASSVGYSGYNSPLHF
>.|.|TRBJ2-7|TRBV7-2
TGTGCCAGCAGCTTAGGTGGGACACGATCCTACGAGCAGTACTTC
CASSLGGTRSYEQYF
>.|.|TRBJ1-2|TRBV10-1
TGCGCCAGCAGCGGAATCAGGACAACTAACTATGGCTACACCTTC
CASSGIRTTNYGYTF
>TRBD1|many|TRBJ2-7|TRBV5-8
TGTGCCAGCGGGACAGGGGGGGACGAGCAGTACTTC
CASGTGGDEQYF
>TRBD2|once|TRBJ2-2|TRBV3-1/TRBV3-2
TGTGCCAGCAGCTCCGCCCCTAGCGGGAGCGCCGGGGAGCTGTTTTTT
CASSSAPSGSAGELFF
>.|.|TRBJ1-6|TRBV1
TGCACCAGCAGCCAAGATAGCTCAGGGGGCGGATGTAATTCACCCCTCCACTTT
CTSSQDSSGGGCNSPLHF
>TRBD1|few|TRBJ1-5|TRBV19
TGTGCCAGTAGTAACGGGGACAGGGAGTATCAGCCCCAGCATTTT
CASSNGDREYQPQHF
>TRBD2|.|TRBJ2-1|TRBV7-2
TGTGCCAGCAGCTCTGGACTAGCGGGGGGGGAGCAGTTCTTC
CASSSGLAGGEQFF
>.|.|TRBJ1-2|TRBV12-3/TRBV12-4
TGTGCCAGCAGTTTGAGTATGGTTGGCTACACCTTC
CASSLSMVGYTF
>.|.|TRBJ2-7|TRBV28
TGTGCCAGCAGTTCCAGGGCGGGGACCTACGAGCAGTACTTC
CASSSRAGTYEQYF
>TRBD1|.|TRBJ1-2|TRBV7-8
TGTGCCAGCAGCTTAGTTGGACAGGGCTATGGCTACACCTTC
CASSLVGQGYGYTF
>.|.|TRBJ1-3|TRBV29-1
TGCAGCGTTGAGGGAGGGGTCCGGGACACCATATATTTT
CSVEGGVRDTIYF
>.|.|TRBJ1-1|TRBV7-9
TGTGCCAGCAGCTTAGGGCAGTCCAACACTGAAGCTTTCTTT
CASSLGQSNTEAFF
>.|.|TRBJ1-5|TRBV5-6
TGTGCCAGCAGCTACGGACAGAACACCAATCAGCCCCAGCATTTT
CASSYGQNTNQPQHF
>.|.|TRBJ1-3|TRBV3-1/TRBV3-2
TGTGCCAGCAGGCCCACAGGGACTGGAAACACCATATATTTT
CASRPTGTGNTIYF
>TRBD2|.|TRBJ2-3|TRBV13
TGTGCCAGCAGCCCGGGGACTAGCGGGGGGAGCACAGATACGCAGTATTTT
CASSPGTSGGSTDTQYF
>.|.|TRBJ2-3|TRBV19
TGTGCCAGTACCGGAGGGGACAGCTTCACAGATACGCAGTATTTT
CASTGGDSFTDTQYF
>TRBD1|.|TRBJ1-6|TRBV19
TGTGCCAGTAGTATAGGATCGACAGGGGTAAATTCACCCCTCCACTTT
CASSIGSTGVNSPLHF
>.|.|TRBJ2-1|TRBV29-1
TGCAGCGGTGGGCACGACAATGAGCAGTTCTTC
CSGGHDNEQFF
>.|.|TRBJ2-7|TRBV21-1
TGTGCCAGCAGCAAGCTAAGGCTAGCGGGAGCCGGTCTCCGTTGGGAGCAGTACTTC
CASSKLRLAGAGLRWEQYF
>TRBD1|few|TRBJ1-3|TRBV29-1
TGCAGCGGTACAGGGGCTGGAAACACCATATATTTT
CSGTGAGNTIYF
>TRBD2|.|TRBJ2-5|TRBV7-2
TGTGCCAGCAGCTCGGGGAGGAGACTAGCGGGAGGAGGAGAGACCCAGTACTTC
CASSSGRRLAGGGETQYF
>.|.|TRBJ1-3|TRBV2
TGTGCCAGCAGGGCTACTACAGGGATAGGAAACACCATATATTTT
CASRATTGIGNTIYF
>TRBD1|few|TRBJ1-2|TRBV6-2/TRBV6-3
TGTGCCAGCAGTTACTACGACAGGGGAGGAGATGGCTACACCTTC
CASSYYDRGGDGYTF
>TRBD1|.|TRBJ2-7|TRBV18
TGTGCCAGCTCACCAGGACAGGGACTCTACGAGCAGTACTTC
CASSPGQGLYEQYF
>TRBD1|once|TRBJ2-7|TRBV10-3
TGTGCCATCAGTGGGGGACAGGGGGCTCTGGGGGAGCAGTACTTC
CAISGGQGALGEQYF
>.|.|TRBJ2-7|TRBV5-4
TGTGCCAGCAGCTTGGGAGGTGGACATAACTACGAGCAGTACTTC
CASSLGGGHNYEQYF
>.|.|TRBJ2-7|TRBV28
TGTGCCAGCAGTATCAGCTACGAGCAGTACTTC
CASSISYEQYF
>.|.|TRBJ1-5|TRBV19
TGTGCCGTTTCGGGGGGTCCCAATCAGCCCCAGCATTTT
CAVSGGPNQPQHF
>TRBD1|few|TRBJ1-2|TRBV19
TGTGCCAGTAGCCTCGGGGTACAGGGGTCCTATGGCTACACCTTC
CASSLGVQGSYGYTF
>TRBD1|.|TRBJ1-2|TRBV15
TGTGCCACCAGCAGGGAGACAGGGGTCTATGGCTACACCTTC
CATSRETGVYGYTF
>TRBD1|.|TRBJ1-2|TRBV19
TGTGCCAGTATCACGACAGGGGCCGTCTCCTATGGCTACACCTTC
CASITTGAVSYGYTF
>.|.|TRBJ1-1|TRBV27
TGTGCCAGCAAGGACCGGAAAGACGGACACTTGAACACTGAAGCTTTCTTT
CASKDRKDGHLNTEAFF
>TRBD2|.|TRBJ2-3|TRBV4-1
TGCGCCAGCAGCCAAGTTTTCCAGCGGGAGAGCACAGATACGCAGTATTTT
CASSQVFQRESTDTQYF
>TRBD2|.|TRBJ2-7|TRBV28
TGTGCCAGCAGTTCGCCCGGGACTAGCGGGACCTACGAGCAGTACTTC
CASSSPGTSGTYEQYF
>TRBD2|.|TRBJ2-5|TRBV5-4
TGTGCCAGCAGCCGGACTAGCGGGGGGCAAGAGACCCAGTACTTC
CASSRTSGGQETQYF
>TRBD2|.|TRBJ2-7|TRBV18
TGTGCCAGCTCACCGCCCGGGAGGGTAGGCGAGCAGTACTTC
CASSPPGRVGEQYF
>TRBD2|.|TRBJ2-5|TRBV10-2
TGCGCCAGCACGGTGGCGGGGGGTGTGGAGACCCAGTACTTC
CASTVAGGVETQYF
>.|.|TRBJ1-5|TRBV10-3
TGTGCCATCAGTGAAGTCAGGGGAGGGGATCAGCCCCAGCATTTT
CAISEVRGGDQPQHF